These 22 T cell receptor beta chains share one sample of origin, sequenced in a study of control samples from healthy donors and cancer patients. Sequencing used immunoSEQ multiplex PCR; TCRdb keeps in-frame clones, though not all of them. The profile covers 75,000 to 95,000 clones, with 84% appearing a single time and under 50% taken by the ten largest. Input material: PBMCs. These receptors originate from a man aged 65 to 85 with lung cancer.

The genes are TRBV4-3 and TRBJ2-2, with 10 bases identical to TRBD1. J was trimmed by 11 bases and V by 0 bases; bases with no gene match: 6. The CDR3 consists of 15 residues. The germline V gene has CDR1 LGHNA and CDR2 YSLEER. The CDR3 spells CASSQDTTGGDELFF. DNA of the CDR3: TGCGCCAGCAGCCAAGATACGACAGGGGGCGATGAGCTGTTTTTT.

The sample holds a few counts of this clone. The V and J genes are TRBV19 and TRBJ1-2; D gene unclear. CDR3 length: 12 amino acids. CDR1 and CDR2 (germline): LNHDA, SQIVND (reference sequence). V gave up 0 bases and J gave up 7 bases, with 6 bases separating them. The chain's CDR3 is CASSIERAGYTF. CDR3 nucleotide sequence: TGTGCCAGTAGTATAGAGCGGGCTGGCTACACCTTC.

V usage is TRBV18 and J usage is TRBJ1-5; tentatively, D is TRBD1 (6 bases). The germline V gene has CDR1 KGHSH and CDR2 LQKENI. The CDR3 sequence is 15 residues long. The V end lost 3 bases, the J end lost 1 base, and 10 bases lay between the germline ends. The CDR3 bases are TGTGCCAGCTCACCTGCCCAGGGGAGCAATCAGCCCCAGCATTTT. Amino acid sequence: CASSPAQGSNQPQHF.

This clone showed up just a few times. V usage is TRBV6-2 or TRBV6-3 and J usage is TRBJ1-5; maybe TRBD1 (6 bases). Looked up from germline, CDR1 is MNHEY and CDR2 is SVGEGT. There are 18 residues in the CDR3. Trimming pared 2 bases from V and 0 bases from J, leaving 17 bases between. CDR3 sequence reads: CASSYLGGSLDSNQPQHF. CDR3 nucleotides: TGTGCCAGCAGTTACCTAGGGGGGAGTCTGGATAGCAATCAGCCCCAGCATTTT.

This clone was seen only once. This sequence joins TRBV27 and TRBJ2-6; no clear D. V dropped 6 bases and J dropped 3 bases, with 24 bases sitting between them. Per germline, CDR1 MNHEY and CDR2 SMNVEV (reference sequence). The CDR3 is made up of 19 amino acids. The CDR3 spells CASSPLQVRRIGGANVLTF. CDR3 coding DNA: TGTGCCAGCAGCCCTCTACAAGTACGGCGAATAGGTGGGGCCAACGTCCTGACTTTC.

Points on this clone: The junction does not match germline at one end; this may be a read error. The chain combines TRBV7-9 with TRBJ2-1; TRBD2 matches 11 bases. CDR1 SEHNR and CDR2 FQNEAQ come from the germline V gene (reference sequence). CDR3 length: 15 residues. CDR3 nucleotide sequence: TGTGCCAGCAGCCTAGCGGGGGGCCCTGTCAATGAGCAGTTCTTC. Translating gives CASSLAGGPVNEQFF.

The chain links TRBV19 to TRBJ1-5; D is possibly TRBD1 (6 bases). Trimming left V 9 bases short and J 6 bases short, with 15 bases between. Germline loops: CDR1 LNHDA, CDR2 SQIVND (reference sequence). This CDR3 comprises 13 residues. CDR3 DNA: TGTGCCAGCAGAGGCGGGGGCGGTCAGCCCCAGCATTTT. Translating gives CASRGGGGQPQHF.

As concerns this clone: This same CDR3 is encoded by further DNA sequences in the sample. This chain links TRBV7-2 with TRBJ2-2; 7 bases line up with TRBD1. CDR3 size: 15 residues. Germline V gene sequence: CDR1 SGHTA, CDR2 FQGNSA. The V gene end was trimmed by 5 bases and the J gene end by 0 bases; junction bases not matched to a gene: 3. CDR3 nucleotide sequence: TGTGCCAGCAGCCGTGACAGGGCGAACACCGGGGAGCTGTTTTTT. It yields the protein CASSRDRANTGELFF.

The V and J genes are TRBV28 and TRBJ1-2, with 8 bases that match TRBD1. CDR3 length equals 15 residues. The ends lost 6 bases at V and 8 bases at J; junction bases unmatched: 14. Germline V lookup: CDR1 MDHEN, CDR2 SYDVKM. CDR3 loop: CASRDQGAGAEGYTF. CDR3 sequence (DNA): TGTGCCAGCAGGGACCAGGGGGCCGGGGCTGAAGGCTACACCTTC.

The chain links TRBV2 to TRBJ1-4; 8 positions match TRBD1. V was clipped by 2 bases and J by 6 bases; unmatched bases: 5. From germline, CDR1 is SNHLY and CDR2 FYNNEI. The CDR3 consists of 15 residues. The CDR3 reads CASSESDRVYEKLFF. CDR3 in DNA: TGTGCCAGCAGTGAATCGGACAGGGTCTATGAAAAACTGTTTTTT.

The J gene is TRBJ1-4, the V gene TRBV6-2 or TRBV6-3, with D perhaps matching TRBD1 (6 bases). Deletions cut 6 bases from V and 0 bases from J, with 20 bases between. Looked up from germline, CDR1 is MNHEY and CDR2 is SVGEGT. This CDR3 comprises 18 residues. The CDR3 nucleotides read TGTGCCAGCAGCCCCCAGGTAGGGGGTGCCGCAACTAATGAAAAACTGTTTTTT. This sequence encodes CASSPQVGGAATNEKLFF.

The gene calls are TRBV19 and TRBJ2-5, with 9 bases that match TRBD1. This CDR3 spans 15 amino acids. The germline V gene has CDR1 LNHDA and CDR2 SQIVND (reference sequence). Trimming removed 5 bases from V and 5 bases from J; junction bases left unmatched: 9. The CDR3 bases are TGTGCCAGTAGTTCCAGGGACAGGGAGGTTGAGACCCAGTACTTC. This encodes CASSSRDREVETQYF.

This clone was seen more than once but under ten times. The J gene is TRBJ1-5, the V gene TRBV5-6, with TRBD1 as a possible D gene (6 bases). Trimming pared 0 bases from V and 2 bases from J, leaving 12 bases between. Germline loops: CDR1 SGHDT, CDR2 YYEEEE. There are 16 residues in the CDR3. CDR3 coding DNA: TGTGCCAGCAGCTTGGCCTGGGGGCTTGGCAATCAGCCCCAGCATTTT. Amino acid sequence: CASSLAWGLGNQPQHF.

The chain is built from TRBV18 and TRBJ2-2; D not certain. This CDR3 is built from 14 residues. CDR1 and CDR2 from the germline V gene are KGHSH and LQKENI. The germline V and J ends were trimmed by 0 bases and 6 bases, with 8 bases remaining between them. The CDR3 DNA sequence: TGTGCCAGCTCACCACCAGCAGAGGCCGGGGAGCTGTTTTTT. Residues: CASSPPAEAGELFF.

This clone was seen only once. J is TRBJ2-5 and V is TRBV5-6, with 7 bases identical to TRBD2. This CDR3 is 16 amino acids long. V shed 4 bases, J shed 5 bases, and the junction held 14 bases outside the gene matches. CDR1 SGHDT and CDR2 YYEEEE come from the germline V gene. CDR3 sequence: CASSPIPSGGGETQYF. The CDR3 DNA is TGTGCCAGCAGCCCAATCCCTAGCGGCGGCGGGGAGACCCAGTACTTC.

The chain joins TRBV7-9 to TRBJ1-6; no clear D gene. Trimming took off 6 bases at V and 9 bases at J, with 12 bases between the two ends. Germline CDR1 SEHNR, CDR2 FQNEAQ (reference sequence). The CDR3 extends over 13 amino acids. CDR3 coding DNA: TGTGCCAGCAGTTCATTTGGGTTTTCACCCCTCCACTTT. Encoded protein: CASSSFGFSPLHF.

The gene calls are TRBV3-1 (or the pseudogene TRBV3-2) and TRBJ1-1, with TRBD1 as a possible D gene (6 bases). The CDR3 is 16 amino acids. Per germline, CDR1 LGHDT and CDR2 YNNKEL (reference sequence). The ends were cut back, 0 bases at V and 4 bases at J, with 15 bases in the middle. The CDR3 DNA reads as TGTGCCAGCAGCCAAGATCGGGGGGGCTGGGGCACTGAAGCTTTCTTT. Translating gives CASSQDRGGWGTEAFF.

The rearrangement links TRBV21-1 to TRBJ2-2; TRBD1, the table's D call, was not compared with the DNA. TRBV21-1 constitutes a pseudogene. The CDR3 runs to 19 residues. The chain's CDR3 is CASSKPSLDSQENTGELFF. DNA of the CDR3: TGTGCCAGCAGCAAACCCTCTCTAGACAGCCAGGAAAACACCGGGGAGCTGTTTTTT.

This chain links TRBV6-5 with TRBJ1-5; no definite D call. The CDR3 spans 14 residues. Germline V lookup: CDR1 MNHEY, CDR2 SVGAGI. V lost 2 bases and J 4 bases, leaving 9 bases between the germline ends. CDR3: CASSYSRVNQPQHF. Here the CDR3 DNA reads TGTGCCAGCAGTTACAGTAGAGTGAATCAGCCCCAGCATTTT.

Here the CDR3 DNA reads TGCGCCAGCAGCTTGATTTACGGAGACTACGAGCAGTACTTC. It codes for CASSLIYGDYEQYF. The chain recombines TRBV5-1 with TRBJ2-7; D remains unclear. The germline V gene has CDR1 SGHRS and CDR2 YFSETQ. This CDR3 is 14 amino acids long. V was trimmed by 1 base and J by 3 bases, leaving 11 bases between them.

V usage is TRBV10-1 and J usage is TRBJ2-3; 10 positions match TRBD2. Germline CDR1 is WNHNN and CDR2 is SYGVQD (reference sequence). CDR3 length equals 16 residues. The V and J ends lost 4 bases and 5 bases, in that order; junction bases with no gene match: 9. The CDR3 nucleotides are TGCGCCAGCAGTGGGACCAGCGGGGGGGCCGTAGATACGCAGTATTTT. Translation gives CASSGTSGGAVDTQYF.

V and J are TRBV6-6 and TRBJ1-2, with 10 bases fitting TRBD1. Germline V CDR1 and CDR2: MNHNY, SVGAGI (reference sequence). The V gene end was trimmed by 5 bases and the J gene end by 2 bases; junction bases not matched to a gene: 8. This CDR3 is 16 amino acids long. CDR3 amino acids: CASSPRDRGDNYGYTF. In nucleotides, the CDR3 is TGTGCCAGCAGTCCCCGGGACAGGGGTGACAACTATGGCTACACCTTC.